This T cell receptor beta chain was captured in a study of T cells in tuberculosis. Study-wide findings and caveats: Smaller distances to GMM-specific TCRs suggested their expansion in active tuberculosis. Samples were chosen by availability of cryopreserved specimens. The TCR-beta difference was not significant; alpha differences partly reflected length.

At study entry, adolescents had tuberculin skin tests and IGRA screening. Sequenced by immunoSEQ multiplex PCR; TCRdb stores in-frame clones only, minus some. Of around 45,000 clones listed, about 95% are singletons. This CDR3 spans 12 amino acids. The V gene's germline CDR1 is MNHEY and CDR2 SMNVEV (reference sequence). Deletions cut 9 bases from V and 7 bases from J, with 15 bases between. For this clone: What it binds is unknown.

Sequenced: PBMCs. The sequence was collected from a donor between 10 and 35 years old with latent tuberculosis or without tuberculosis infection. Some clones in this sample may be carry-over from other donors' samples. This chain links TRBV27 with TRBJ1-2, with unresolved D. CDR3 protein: CASFTTPSGYTF. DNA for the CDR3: TGTGCCAGTTTCACTACGCCCAGTGGCTACACCTTC.